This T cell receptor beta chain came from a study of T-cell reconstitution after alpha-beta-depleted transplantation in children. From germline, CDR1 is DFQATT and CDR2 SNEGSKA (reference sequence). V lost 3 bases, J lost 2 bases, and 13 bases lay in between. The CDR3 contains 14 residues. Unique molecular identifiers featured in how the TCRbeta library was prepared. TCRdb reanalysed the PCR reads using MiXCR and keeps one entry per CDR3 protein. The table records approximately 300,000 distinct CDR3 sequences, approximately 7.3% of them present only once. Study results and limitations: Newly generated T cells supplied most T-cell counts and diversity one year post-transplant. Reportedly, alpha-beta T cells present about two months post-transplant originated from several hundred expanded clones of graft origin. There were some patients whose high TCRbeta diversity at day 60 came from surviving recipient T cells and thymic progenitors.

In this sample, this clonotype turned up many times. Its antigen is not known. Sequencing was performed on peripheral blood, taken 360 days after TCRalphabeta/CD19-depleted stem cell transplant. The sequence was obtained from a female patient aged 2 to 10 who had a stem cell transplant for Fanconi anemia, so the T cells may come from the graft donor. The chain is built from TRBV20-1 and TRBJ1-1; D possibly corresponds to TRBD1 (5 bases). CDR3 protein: CSARGVGVNTEAFF. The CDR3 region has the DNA TGCAGTGCTAGGGGGGTGGGGGTAAACACTGAAGCTTTCTTT.